Below, 14 T cell receptor beta chains from the same sample are listed, as sequenced in a study of CD8 T cells in ankylosing spondylitis. TCRdb analysed the 5' RACE reads with MiXCR anew, one entry per CDR3 protein. The sample carries about 240,000 distinct CDR3 sequences, approximately 9% recorded once. Specimen: blood, either unsorted or a sorted T cell fraction (not recorded which). Every receptor here comes from a male donor with ankylosing spondylitis or in good health (not recorded which).

This clonotype showed up just a few times. The chain has TRBV5-5 and TRBJ2-1; perhaps TRBD1 as D (6 bases). Germline CDR1 reads SGHKS; CDR2 reads YYEKEE (reference sequence). CDR3 length: 14 residues. The V and J ends lost 1 base and 4 bases respectively, with 9 bases between them. CDR3 sequence (DNA): TGTGCCAGCAGCTTGTACAGGGATTACAATGAGCAGTTCTTC. Translation gives CASSLYRDYNEQFF.

This clonotype was detected ten times or more. The chain links TRBV6-5 to TRBJ1-1; 8 nucleotides align to TRBD1. V shed 2 bases, J shed 3 bases, and the junction held 5 bases outside the gene matches. The CDR3 has 15 amino acids. Germline V gene data show CDR1 as MNHEY and CDR2 as SVGAGI. Here the CDR3 DNA reads TGTGCCAGCAGTTACGGCGGACAGGGAGACACTGAAGCTTTCTTT. Encoded protein: CASSYGGQGDTEAFF.

This clonotype has a count of ten or more. This chain uses TRBV5-1 with TRBJ2-7; tentatively, D is TRBD2 (6 bases). The ends were cut back, 0 bases at V and 6 bases at J, with 10 bases in the middle. This CDR3 is built from 13 residues. Germline V gene sequence: CDR1 SGHRS, CDR2 YFSETQ. The CDR3 DNA reads TGCGCCAGCAGCTTGGAGGCCGGGGGCGAGCAGTACTTC. It codes for CASSLEAGGEQYF.

Points on this clonotype: A much larger clone differs from this one at a single base, so this may be a read error. The chain is built from TRBV3-1 and TRBJ2-2; TRBD2 matches 8 bases. The CDR3 has 15 residues. From germline, CDR1 is LGHDT and CDR2 YNNKEL (reference sequence). CDR3 region: CASSQESGSIRELYF. For the CDR3, the DNA is TGTGCCAGCAGCCAAGAAAGCGGGAGTATAAGGGAGCTGTATTTT.

This sequence joins TRBV6-1 and TRBJ2-1, with 9 bases that match TRBD2. This CDR3 spans 15 amino acids. The trim removed 7 bases at V and 4 bases at J, leaving 8 bases unmatched. Germline values: CDR1 MNHNS, CDR2 SASEGT. The CDR3 nucleotides read TGTGCCAGCAACTCCCCAGCGGGAGGATACAATGAGCAGTTCTTC. Amino acids: CASNSPAGGYNEQFF.

The chain joins TRBV6-5 to TRBJ1-1, with unresolved D. In germline, CDR1 is MNHEY, CDR2 SVGAGI. Trimming left V 9 bases short and J 0 bases short, with 20 bases between. The CDR3 totals 16 residues. CDR3 loop: CASQLSIVSMNTEAFF. In DNA form, the CDR3 reads TGTGCCAGTCAGTTAAGTATCGTCTCCATGAACACTGAAGCTTTCTTT.

The sample holds many counts of this clonotype. The V call is TRBV7-9, the J call TRBJ1-1, with no clear D. The CDR3 is 14 amino acids. Germline V gene lookup returns CDR1 SEHNR and CDR2 FQNEAQ (reference sequence). V was trimmed by 2 bases and J by 0 bases, leaving 7 bases between them. Here the CDR3 DNA reads TGTGCCAGCAGCTTAAACAGTATGAACACTGAAGCTTTCTTT. It yields the protein CASSLNSMNTEAFF.

This clonotype was seen more than once but under ten times. The V and J genes are TRBV7-2 and TRBJ1-1; TRBD1 is a possible D gene (5 bases). Germline CDR1 is SGHTA and CDR2 is FQGNSA. With 1 base removed from V and 11 bases from J, the gap between germline ends came to 14 bases. The CDR3 length is 13 residues. CDR3 bases: TGTGCCAGCAGCTTAGAATTGGCCAGGGCGGCTTTCTTT. Translated: CASSLELARAAFF.

This clonotype was counted ten times or more. The chain has TRBV6-1 and TRBJ1-6; D not certain. This CDR3 is 11 amino acids long. V gave up 1 base and J gave up 12 bases, with 4 bases separating them. Germline values: CDR1 MNHNS, CDR2 SASEGT. CDR3 nucleotide sequence: TGTGCCAGCAGTGAAGGGGGACCCCTCCACTTT. It specifies CASSEGGPLHF.

This clonotype was counted a few times. The chain is built from TRBV20-1 and TRBJ1-2; D remains ambiguous. CDR3 length equals 13 residues. The germline gives CDR1 DFQATT, CDR2 SNEGSKA (reference sequence). The V end was cut by 6 bases, the J end by 8 bases, with 19 bases between. CDR3 nucleotides: TGCAGTGCCCCGATGACCCGGGGAGTAGGCTACACCTTC. Translating gives CSAPMTRGVGYTF.

This clonotype has ten or more counts. This CDR3 reads CASRNTGSGSEQFF. As DNA, the CDR3 is TGTGCCAGCAGGAACACAGGTTCAGGGAGTGAGCAGTTCTTC. This chain links TRBV6-2 or TRBV6-3 with TRBJ2-1; D is tentatively TRBD1 or TRBD2 (5 bases each). V was cut by 6 bases and J by 9 bases, with 18 bases left in between. From germline, CDR1 is MNHEY and CDR2 SVGEGT. The CDR3 is 14 amino acids.

The chain is built from TRBV19 and TRBJ1-1; TRBD1 might be the D (6 bases). The V and J ends lost 4 bases and 10 bases respectively, with 13 bases between them. CDR1 is LNHDA and CDR2 is SQIVND in the germline V gene (reference sequence). This CDR3 region has 12 residues. For the CDR3, the DNA is TGTGCCAGTAGTAGCGGACAGAGGGTAGCTTTCTTT. Its translation is CASSSGQRVAFF.

This clonotype was seen ten or more times. V gene TRBV6-5 combines with J gene TRBJ2-7, with no clear D. The CDR3 length is 15 residues. CDR1 is MNHEY, CDR2 SVGAGI, per germline. With 0 bases removed from V and 6 bases from J, the gap between germline ends came to 15 bases. The CDR3 DNA reads TGTGCCAGCAGTTACTCGAGGTCCGGATTTGGCGAGCAGTACTTC. It specifies CASSYSRSGFGEQYF.

The genes are TRBV4-3 and TRBJ2-5; TRBD1 aligns across 7 bases. The trim removed 1 base at V and 5 bases at J, leaving 10 bases unmatched. This CDR3 has 16 amino acids. Germline loops: CDR1 LGHNA, CDR2 YSLEER. This CDR3 reads CASSQGKTGHGETQYF. CDR3 DNA: TGCGCCAGCAGCCAAGGGAAGACAGGGCATGGGGAGACCCAGTACTTC.